One and the same sample provided the 8 T cell receptor beta chains below, sequenced in a study of identifying expanded T cells in peripheral blood. The table came from immunoSEQ multiplex PCR; TCRdb's copy has only in-frame clones and leaves some out. This sample has roughly 100,000 clones, with 85% to 90% found just once. The specimen sequenced was blood. Every receptor here comes from a person between 18 and 75 years old in good health.

The chain has TRBV12-5 and TRBJ1-2; the match to TRBD1 covers 8 bases. The germline CDR1 and CDR2 sequences are LGHNT and FRNRAP. The V segment lost 6 bases and the J segment 0 bases; nucleotides outside the gene matches: 15. The CDR3 totals 18 residues. The CDR3 sequence is CASGYPSSGQGANYGYTF. The CDR3 nucleotides read TGTGCTAGTGGGTACCCCTCCTCCGGACAGGGAGCTAACTATGGCTACACCTTC.

The chain links TRBV5-1 to TRBJ2-3; TRBD2 aligns across 7 bases. J gave up 4 bases and V 6 bases, and 5 bases lay outside the gene matches. Per germline, CDR1 SGHRS and CDR2 YFSETQ. The CDR3 totals 13 residues. The CDR3 region is CASTLGGADTQYF. The CDR3 bases are TGCGCCAGCACCCTGGGGGGGGCAGATACGCAGTATTTT.

This clone was detected only once. This sequence joins TRBV27 and TRBJ2-1; 14 nucleotides line up with TRBD2. This CDR3 comprises 18 residues. The germline V gene has CDR1 MNHEY and CDR2 SMNVEV (reference sequence). J was trimmed by 8 bases and V by 5 bases; bases with no gene match: 14. The CDR3 is CASSLTNSRLAGGDEQFF. The CDR3 nucleotides read TGTGCCAGCAGTCTTACCAACTCCAGACTAGCGGGAGGGGATGAGCAGTTCTTC.

The rearrangement joins TRBV21-1 to TRBJ2-5; no check of the table's D call, TRBD2, against the DNA was made. TRBV21-1 is annotated as a pseudogene. This CDR3 is 14 amino acids long. In nucleotides, the CDR3 is TGTGCCAGCAGCAAGGGACTAGCGGGAGAGACCCAGTACTTC. Its protein is CASSKGLAGETQYF.

This clone was counted only a few times. This chain uses TRBV5-4 with TRBJ1-3; TRBD1 is a possible D gene (5 bases). Germline values: CDR1 SGHNT, CDR2 YYREEE (reference sequence). V lost 0 bases to trimming and J lost 0 bases, with 10 bases between them. The CDR3 is 16 amino acids. DNA of the CDR3: TGTGCCAGCAGCTTGGGGGGCGGGAGCTCTGGAAACACCATATATTTT. Its protein is CASSLGGGSSGNTIYF.

The chain uses TRBV7-9 and TRBJ2-7; D might be TRBD2 (6 bases). V lost 3 bases to trimming and J lost 4 bases, with 13 bases between them. This CDR3 region has 14 residues. CDR1 is SEHNR, CDR2 FQNEAQ, per germline (reference sequence). In DNA form, the CDR3 reads TGTGCCAGCAGCTTTAGCGGTGAATATTACGAGCAGTACTTC. Translated, it gives CASSFSGEYYEQYF. Full variable domain (remainder filled in from reference TRBV7-9 and TRBJ2-7): DTGVSQNPRHKITKRGQNVTFRCDPISEHNRLYWYRQTLGQGPEFLTYFQNEAQLEKSRLLSDRFSAERPKGSFSTLEIQRTEQGDSAMYLCASSFSGEYYEQYFGPGTRLTVT.

The V and J genes are TRBV4-1 and TRBJ1-1; 7 nucleotides agree with TRBD1. The CDR3 covers 12 residues. Germline CDR1 and CDR2: MGHRA and YSYEKL. V lost 4 bases to trimming and J lost 10 bases; unmatched junction nucleotides: 6. The CDR3, as DNA: TGCGCCAGCAGCCCCCTTCAGGGGGGAGCTTTCTTT. Its translation is CASSPLQGGAFF.

The chain combines TRBV6-6 with TRBJ1-2; 7 bases map to TRBD1. J was trimmed by 9 bases and V by 7 bases; bases with no gene match: 17. Looked up from germline, CDR1 is MNHNY and CDR2 is SVGAGI (reference sequence). The CDR3 spans 15 residues. The CDR3 loop is CASTERQGRSMSYTF. The CDR3 DNA is TGTGCCAGCACCGAACGACAGGGACGGTCTATGAGCTACACCTTC.